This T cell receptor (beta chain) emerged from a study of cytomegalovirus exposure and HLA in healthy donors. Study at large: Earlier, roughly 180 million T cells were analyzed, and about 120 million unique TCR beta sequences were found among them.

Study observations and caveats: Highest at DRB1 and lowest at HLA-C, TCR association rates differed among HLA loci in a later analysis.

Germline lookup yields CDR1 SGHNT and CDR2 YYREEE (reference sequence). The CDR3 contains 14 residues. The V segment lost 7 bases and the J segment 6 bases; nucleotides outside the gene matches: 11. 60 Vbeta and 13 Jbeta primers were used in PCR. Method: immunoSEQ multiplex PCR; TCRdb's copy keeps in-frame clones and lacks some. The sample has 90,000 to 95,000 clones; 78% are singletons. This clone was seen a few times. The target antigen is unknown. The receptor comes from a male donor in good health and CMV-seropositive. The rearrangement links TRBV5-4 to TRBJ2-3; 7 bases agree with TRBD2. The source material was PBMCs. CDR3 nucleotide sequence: TGTGCCAGCCGTAGTGCGGGGGAGGCCGATACGCAGTATTTT. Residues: CASRSAGEADTQYF.